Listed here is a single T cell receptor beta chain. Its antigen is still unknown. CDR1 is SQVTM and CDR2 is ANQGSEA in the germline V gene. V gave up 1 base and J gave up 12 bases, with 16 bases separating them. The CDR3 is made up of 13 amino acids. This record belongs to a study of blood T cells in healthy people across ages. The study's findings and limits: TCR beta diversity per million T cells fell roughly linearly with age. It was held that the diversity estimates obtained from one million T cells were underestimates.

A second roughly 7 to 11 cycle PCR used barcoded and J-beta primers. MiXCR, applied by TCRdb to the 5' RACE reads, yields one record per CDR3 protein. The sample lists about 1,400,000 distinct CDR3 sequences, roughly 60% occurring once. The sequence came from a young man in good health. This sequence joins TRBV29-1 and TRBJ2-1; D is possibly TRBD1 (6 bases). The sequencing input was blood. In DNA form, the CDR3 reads TGCAGCGTTGAAGCCGCACAGGGTTGGGGGCAGTTCTTC. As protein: CSVEAAQGWGQFF.